Listed below are T cell receptor beta chains from one sample, sequenced in a study of tumor-infiltrating lymphocytes in primary liver carcinoma. One entry per CDR3 protein results from TCRdb running MiXCR on the multiplex PCR reads. The table has about 37,000 distinct CDR3 sequences, around 80% seen once. The material sequenced was tumor-adjacent normal liver tissue. Source of these receptors: a middle-aged man with primary liver carcinoma and hepatitis B virus infection. The CDR3 runs from the conserved cysteine through the conserved F or W. A D gene is named only where the DNA matches it firmly. A clone size is listed for some rows: how often the clone was seen (once, few, many), or a class if it is expanded.

13	TRBJ2-7	once	TRBV2	TRBD1	TGTGCCAGGAGAAAGGGACAGACCTATGAGCAGTACTTC	CARRKGQTYEQYF
16	TRBJ2-1	.	TRBV7-8	TRBD2	TGTACCAGCAGCTTAACCTGCGGGAGAAGTTACAATGAGCAGTTCTTC	CTSSLTCGRSYNEQFF
13	TRBJ2-1	.	TRBV3-1	.	TGTGCCAGCAGCCTGTGGCCCTACTATGAGCAGTTCTTC	CASSLWPYYEQFF
16	TRBJ1-6	medium-sized	TRBV4-2	.	TGTGCCAGCAGCCAAGAGGGGTCAGGAGGAGATTCACCCCTCCACTTT	CASSQEGSGGDSPLHF
17	TRBJ1-1	.	TRBV6-1	.	TGTGCCAGCAGTGAAGGCGGAGGGCAGGGGACTAACACTGAAGCTTTCTTT	CASSEGGGQGTNTEAFF
13	TRBJ2-3	.	TRBV10-3	.	TGTGCCATCGGGGAAGGGTGCACAGATACGCAATATTTT	CAIGEGCTDTQYF
15	TRBJ1-3	.	TRBV11-2	.	TGTACCTGCATACTGGGCGGGGACCCGGGAAACACCATATATTTT	CTCILGGDPGNTIYF
14	TRBJ1-1	many	TRBV12-3/TRBV12-4	.	TGTGCCAGCAGTTCATCGCTGATGGGCACTGAAGCTTTCTTT	CASSSSLMGTEAFF
17	TRBJ2-5	.	TRBV4-3	TRBD2	TGCGCCAGCAGCCAAGCGACTAGCGGGAGGACTGGTGAGACCAAGTACTTC	CASSQATSGRTGETKYF
17	TRBJ1-1	.	TRBV6-1	TRBD1	TGTGCCAGCACTGAAAGCGAAGGGCAGGGGGCTAACACTGAAGCTTTCTTT	CASTESEGQGANTEAFF
12	TRBJ2-7	.	TRBV29-1	.	TGCAGCGTTCGAGACAAGGTCTACGAGCAGTACTTC	CSVRDKVYEQYF
16	TRBJ1-1	.	TRBV6-1	TRBD1	TGTACCAGCAGTGACGCGATAGGGGGCGGACGGAATGAAGCTTTCTTT	CTSSDAIGGGRNEAFF
14	TRBJ2-7	many	TRBV24-1	.	TGTGCCACCAGTCGGGGCAGGAGCTCCTACGAGCAGTACTTC	CATSRGRSSYEQYF
16	TRBJ2-3	.	TRBV11-2	.	TGTGCCATGAGCTTGGTGGGTGGCAGTTCCGTAGATACGCAGTATTTT	CAMSLVGGSSVDTQYF
14	TRBJ2-1	.	TRBV6-6	.	TGTGCCAGCAGTTACGAAGCTGGAGACAGTGAGCAGTTCTTC	CASSYEAGDSEQFF
15	TRBJ2-7	.	TRBV6-2/TRBV6-3	.	TGTGCCAACAATGCGATTGGGGGAGCCGAACACGAGCAGTACTTC	CANNAIGGAEHEQYF
15	TRBJ2-1	.	TRBV7-9	.	TGTGCCGGCAGTGGCAGTTTATTCGAAAACAATGAGCAGTTCTTC	CAGSGSLFENNEQFF
15	TRBJ2-1	.	TRBV29-1	.	TGCAGCGTTGATAGTGCGGGAAGGACCTACAATGGGCAATCCTTC	CSVDSAGRTYNGQSF
15	TRBJ2-1	medium-sized	TRBV6-6	.	TGTGCCAGCAGTTACTCTGAAGAGACGGGAGATGAGCAGTTCTTC	CASSYSEETGDEQFF
16	TRBJ2-7	.	TRBV29-1	.	TGCAGCGTCATGACATCTGGGACCAGCACCCCCAACGAGCAGTACTTC	CSVMTSGTSTPNEQYF
15	TRBJ2-5	.	TRBV6-2/TRBV6-3	.	TGTGCCGGCAGTTACTCGATTGGGAAAAAAGAGACCCAGCACTTC	CAGSYSIGKKETQHF
15	TRBJ2-1	.	TRBV28	.	TGTGCTAGCAGTACTTCAGCAAAACCTTACAAAGAGCAGTTCTTC	CASSTSAKPYKEQFF
15	TRBJ2-7	.	TRBV7-8	TRBD2	TGTGCCAGCAGCGCCAAGACTAGCGGCCCCTACGAGCAGTGCTTC	CASSAKTSGPYEQCF
13	TRBJ2-7	few	TRBV2	.	TGTGCCAGCAGTCTCTACAGGGACAACGAGCAGTACTTC	CASSLYRDNEQYF
13	TRBJ2-3	.	TRBV14	.	TGTGTCAACAGCCGAGGATGCACAGATACGCAGTATTTT	CVNSRGCTDTQYF
13	TRBJ2-7	.	TRBV29-1	.	TGCAGCGTTGAAGATCACAGCTCCTATGAGCACTACTTC	CSVEDHSSYEHYF
15	TRBJ2-7	few	TRBV14	TRBD1	TGTCCCAGTAGCCACCCCGGACAGGGCTCGTACGAGCAGTACTTC	CPSSHPGQGSYEQYF
14	TRBJ2-5	many	TRBV6-4	TRBD2	TGTGCCAGCAGTCGAGCGGGAGGAGAAGAGACCCAGTACTTC	CASSRAGGEETQYF
15	TRBJ2-2	.	TRBV4-1	TRBD2	TGCGACAGTAGCAATCCGGGACTAGTGACCGGGGAGCTGTTTTTT	CDSSNPGLVTGELFF
15	TRBJ2-1	.	TRBV6-1	.	TGTACCAGCAGTGAAGAAGCAGGAGGATACAATGAGCGGTTCTTC	CTSSEEAGGYNERFF
20	TRBJ2-1	once	TRBV11-1	TRBD2	TGTCCCAGCAGCATAGGAAAGACTAGCGGGGCCTCACGGTTCGACAATAAGCAGTTCTTC	CPSSIGKTSGASRFDNKQFF
17	TRBJ2-1	once	TRBV4-3	.	TGCGTCAGCAGCCAAGATCTGCGGAGGGCGTACTACGATGAGCAGTTCTTC	CVSSQDLRRAYYDEQFF
14	TRBJ1-2	.	TRBV7-9	TRBD1	TGTGCCAGCATATTGGACAGGGGGTTTTATGGCTACACCTTC	CASILDRGFYGYTF
14	TRBJ2-5	.	TRBV5-4	TRBD2	TGTGCCAGCAGCGCGGCGGGGGTTCAAGAGACCCAGTACTTC	CASSAAGVQETQYF
15	TRBJ1-5	.	TRBV7-8	.	TGTGCCAGCAGCTCCGGACATGGGGCGCTTCAGCCCCAGCATTTT	CASSSGHGALQPQHF
13	TRBJ2-1	.	TRBV6-1	TRBD1	TGTGCCAGCAGTGAAGGGACAGGTGATGAGCAGTCCTTC	CASSEGTGDEQSF
15	TRBJ2-7	.	TRBV6-6	.	TGTGCCAGCAGTTACTCCGAAGGGGGAGTAGACGAGCAGTACTTC	CASSYSEGGVDEQYF
13	TRBJ1-6	many	TRBV28	.	TGTGCCAGCAGTCTACCCATGAATTCACCCCTCCACTTT	CASSLPMNSPLHF
16	TRBJ2-4	.	TRBV4-3	.	TGCGCCAACAACCAAGATGGCAGCCTAGCCAAAAACATCCAGTACTTC	CANNQDGSLAKNIQYF
13	TRBJ2-1	medium-sized	TRBV12-3/TRBV12-4	.	TGTGCCAGCAGTTTAACTGCGGCTAACGGGCAGTTCTTC	CASSLTAANGQFF
19	TRBJ2-7	.	TRBV6-2/TRBV6-3	TRBD2	TGTGCCAGCAGTTACAGCCTAGCGGGAGGGCCCTTCCCGTCCTACGAGCAGTACTTC	CASSYSLAGGPFPSYEQYF
16	TRBJ2-3	.	TRBV6-5	TRBD2	TGTGACAGCAGTTACTCTTTAGCGGGATATACAGATGCGCAGTATTTT	CDSSYSLAGYTDAQYF
20	TRBJ2-1	.	TRBV11-1	.	TGTGCCAACAACATAGGAAAGACTCGCGGGGCCTCACGGTTCGGCAATGAGCAGTTCTTC	CANNIGKTRGASRFGNEQFF
16	TRBJ2-1	medium-sized	TRBV6-2/TRBV6-3	TRBD2	TGTGCCAGCAGTTCCTGGACTAGCGGGGGCTACAATGAGCAGTTCTTC	CASSSWTSGGYNEQFF
14	TRBJ1-3	.	TRBV6-6	.	TGTGCCAGCAGTCAAAACGAAGTTGGAGAGACCATATATTTT	CASSQNEVGETIYF
13	TRBJ1-1	.	TRBV5-4	.	TGTGCAAGCAACCCCGGTGGATCGACTGAGGCTTTCTTT	CASNPGGSTEAFF